This TCR beta chain was found in a study of T cells in women clearing cervical HPV infection. The study's findings and limits: Richness differences could reflect unmeasured T-cell content per sample.

Notes on this clone: Its antigen is unknown. Sequencing ends 3 residues short of the CDR3 end; the germline J gene provides the rest.

Sequencing used immunoSEQ multiplex PCR; TCRdb keeps in-frame clones, though not all of them. This sample's table reports roughly 50,000 clones. V was pared by 4 bases and J by 6 bases, with 16 bases between. The CDR3 contains 14 residues. Germline V gives CDR1 SGHKS, CDR2 YYEKEE (reference sequence). Specimen: blood buffy coat. The V gene is TRBV5-5, the J gene TRBJ1-2; D is perhaps TRBD1 (5 bases). This sequence originates from a woman aged 18 to 75 with a cervical HPV16 infection that either progressed to CIN3+ or cleared (not recorded which). The covered CDR3 bases are TGTGCCAGCAGCCCAGGGCTGGGAGGGGATGGC. It encodes CASSPGLGGDG. Given in full, the CDR3 is CASSPGLGGDGYTF.